This note documents a single T cell receptor beta chain sequence. This entry belongs to a study of T cell changes during pregnancy in multiple sclerosis. TCRdb's table, derived via immunoSEQ multiplex PCR, lists solely in-frame clones and lacks some. The sample shows about 93,000 clones, approximately 92% of them seen only once. The CDR3 runs 13 residues. Trimming stripped 2 bases from V and 2 bases from J, with 6 bases between. Germline CDR1 MNHEY, CDR2 SMNVEV (reference sequence). This clonotype originated in a female donor with multiple sclerosis, enrolled in a pregnancy study. The rearrangement links TRBV27 to TRBJ1-2; D unclear. The source material was peripheral blood, sampled after pregnancy. CDR3 region: CASSLGTNYGYTF. In DNA, the CDR3 is TGTGCCAGCAGTTTAGGCACGAACTATGGCTACACCTTC.